Each of the 19 T cell receptor beta chains below was sequenced from the same sample in a study of identical twins. TCRdb recomputed calls from the 5' RACE reads with MiXCR, one row per CDR3 protein. The sample includes some 730,000 distinct CDR3 sequences, 15% to 20% of them seen just once. This same sample was also part of a study on T cells expressing NK-cell markers.

The sequencing input was PBMCs. The receptors were sampled from a woman younger than 35 in good health.

The genes are TRBV7-9 and TRBJ2-2; 8 nucleotides line up with TRBD1. CDR3 length: 14 amino acids. The germline V gene encodes CDR1 SEHNR and CDR2 FQNEAQ (reference sequence). The V segment lost 6 bases and the J segment 4 bases; nucleotides outside the gene matches: 4. CDR3 in DNA: TGTGCCAGCAGTGACAGGGGTCCCACCGGGGAGCTGTTTTTT. This sequence encodes CASSDRGPTGELFF.

V and J are TRBV12-3 or TRBV12-4 and TRBJ2-1; 8 positions match TRBD1. With V trimmed by 6 bases and J by 0 bases, 4 bases remained unmatched. The CDR3 contains 15 residues. DNA for the CDR3: TGTGCCAGCAGACGACAGGGGCCCTCCTACAATGAGCAGTTCTTC. It encodes CASRRQGPSYNEQFF.

The rearrangement joins TRBV6-1 to TRBJ1-2; 8 bases match TRBD1. Per germline, CDR1 MNHNS and CDR2 SASEGT. V lost 6 bases to trimming and J lost 2 bases; unmatched junction nucleotides: 20. The CDR3 runs 19 residues. The CDR3: CASSTGTGVYFGSNYGYTF. The CDR3 nucleotides are TGTGCCAGCAGCACCGGGACAGGCGTATATTTTGGAAGCAACTATGGCTACACCTTC.

This clonotype has a handful of counts. V and J are TRBV20-1 and TRBJ2-1; D is perhaps TRBD1 or TRBD2 (5 bases each). The V end was cut by 5 bases, the J end by 10 bases, with 15 bases between. CDR1 and CDR2 from the germline V gene are DFQATT and SNEGSKA (reference sequence). This CDR3 spans 12 amino acids. CDR3 nucleotides: TGCAGTGCTCCGGGGCAAAGCTACGAGCAGTTCTTC. Its protein is CSAPGQSYEQFF.

The table lists this clonotype with a few counts. The J gene is TRBJ2-5, the V gene TRBV12-5, with 8 bases fitting TRBD2. Trimming removed 3 bases from V and 4 bases from J; junction bases left unmatched: 7. The CDR3 runs to 15 residues. Germline V gives CDR1 LGHNT, CDR2 FRNRAP. The CDR3 region has the DNA TGTGCTAGTGGTTTACCAGCGGGAGATCGAGAGACCCAGTACTTC. Residues: CASGLPAGDRETQYF.

The V gene is TRBV11-1, the J gene TRBJ2-2; 7 nucleotides line up with TRBD2. The CDR3 has 18 amino acids. Germline V gene data show CDR1 as SGHAT and CDR2 as FQDESV (reference sequence). With 1 base clipped from V and 0 bases from J, the junction kept 8 bases outside the gene matches. For the CDR3, the DNA is TGTGCCAGCAGCTTAGAAAAGACTAGCTCAGCGAACACCGGGGAGCTGTTTTTT. It encodes CASSLEKTSSANTGELFF.

A few counts support this clonotype. The chain combines TRBV12-3 or TRBV12-4 with TRBJ2-7, with D perhaps TRBD2 (5 bases). Trimming took 0 bases from V and 3 from J, leaving 15 bases between them. CDR3 length: 16 amino acids. CDR3 DNA: TGTGCCAGCAGTTTAGCGCAAGGAGGCACAAACTACGAGCAGTACTTC. Protein sequence: CASSLAQGGTNYEQYF.

CDR3 bases: TGTGCCAGCAGTGGTGCGGGAATGGAAGAGACCCAGTACTTC. Amino acid sequence: CASSGAGMEETQYF. The chain has TRBV12-3 or TRBV12-4 and TRBJ2-5, with D possibly being TRBD2 (6 bases). The CDR3 totals 14 residues. Deletions cut 5 bases from V and 3 bases from J, with 13 bases between.

The chain employs TRBV18 and TRBJ1-2; no clear D gene. Trimming cost V 2 bases and J 3 bases, with 7 bases left between them. The CDR3 runs 13 residues. Germline-derived CDR1 and CDR2 are KGHSH and LQKENI. In DNA form, the CDR3 reads TGTGCCAGCTCACCAGTGGAGGACTATGGCTACACCTTC. It is translated as CASSPVEDYGYTF.

This clonotype was detected a few times. The chain combines TRBV10-3 with TRBJ2-1, with TRBD2 matching 10 bases. CDR3 length: 16 residues. Germline V gene sequence: CDR1 ENHRY, CDR2 SYGVKD. V trimming: 8 bases; J trimming: 5 bases; junction bases outside the gene matches: 12. This chain's CDR3 is CAIAEVPAGGHNEQFF. CDR3 in DNA: TGTGCCATCGCTGAGGTTCCAGCGGGAGGGCACAATGAGCAGTTCTTC.

V and J are TRBV29-1 and TRBJ1-1; D is uncertain. Germline loops: CDR1 SQVTM, CDR2 ANQGSEA. This CDR3 region has 15 residues. Trimming took off 5 bases at V and 0 bases at J, with 16 bases between the two ends. CDR3 in amino acids: CSVPIKTTLNTEAFF. The CDR3 DNA reads TGCAGCGTTCCTATCAAGACGACCTTGAACACTGAAGCTTTCTTT.

This chain connects TRBV29-1 to TRBJ2-7, with D perhaps TRBD1 or TRBD2 (5 bases each). The CDR3 runs to 14 residues. Germline V lookup: CDR1 SQVTM, CDR2 ANQGSEA. Trimming stripped 7 bases from V and 0 bases from J, with 16 bases between. In DNA form, the CDR3 reads TGCAGCGCTGCCCCGGGACCAACCTCCTACGAGCAGTACTTC. This gives the protein CSAAPGPTSYEQYF.

The chain employs TRBV29-1 and TRBJ2-3; tentatively, D is TRBD1 (5 bases). Trimming pared 6 bases from V and 6 bases from J, leaving 10 bases between. The CDR3 is 11 residues long. Per the germline V gene, CDR1 is SQVTM and CDR2 is ANQGSEA. The CDR3 DNA reads as TGCAGCGTGGAACCAGGGGATACGCAGTATTTT. Translated, it gives CSVEPGDTQYF.

The V gene is TRBV7-8, the J gene TRBJ1-1; D is undetermined. The germline V gene has CDR1 SGHVS and CDR2 FQNEAQ. The CDR3 extends over 17 amino acids. The ends were cut back, 5 bases at V and 3 bases at J, with 22 bases in the middle. In DNA form, the CDR3 reads TGTGCCAGCAGCAGTACCTCTCGCCTCGGCCGAGACACTGAAGCTTTCTTT. Its protein product is CASSSTSRLGRDTEAFF.

V is TRBV6-5 and J is TRBJ2-7; D unclear. Germline CDR1 MNHEY, CDR2 SVGAGI. V dropped 4 bases and J dropped 0 bases, with 10 bases sitting between them. The CDR3 contains 14 residues. The chain's CDR3 is CASSFSLSSYEQYF. As DNA, the CDR3 is TGTGCCAGCAGTTTTAGCCTAAGCTCCTACGAGCAGTACTTC.

This clonotype was seen a handful of times. The chain joins TRBV20-1 to TRBJ2-3; D is perhaps TRBD1 (7 bases). CDR3 length: 17 residues. Looked up from germline, CDR1 is DFQATT and CDR2 is SNEGSKA (reference sequence). Trimming left V 1 base short and J 4 bases short, with 21 bases between. In nucleotides, the CDR3 is TGCAGTGCTAGAGGGCGCGGGGCAGGGGGGTCAGCAGATACGCAGTATTTT. This codes for CSARGRGAGGSADTQYF.

In this sample, this clonotype turned up a few times. The chain links TRBV7-9 to TRBJ1-2; D is unclear. Germline V gives CDR1 SEHNR, CDR2 FQNEAQ (reference sequence). This CDR3 has 10 residues. CDR3 residues: CAVEVYGYTF. Written as DNA, the CDR3 is TGTGCTGTGGAGGTCTATGGCTACACCTTC. Together with reference TRBV7-9 and TRBJ1-2, the CDR3 gives the full variable domain: DTGVSQNPRHKITKRGQNVTFRCDPISEHNRLYWYRQTLGQGPEFLTYFQNEAQLEKSRLLSDRFSAERPKGSFSTLEIQRTEQGDSAMYLCAVEVYGYTFGSGTRLTVV.

This chain joins TRBV25-1 and TRBJ1-3, with D possibly being TRBD1 (5 bases). The germline V and J ends were trimmed by 2 bases and 0 bases, with 8 bases remaining between them. The germline CDR1 and CDR2 sequences are MGHDK and SYGVNS. The CDR3 totals 15 residues. Here the CDR3 reads CASSEPGSSGNTIYF. The CDR3 nucleotides are TGTGCCAGCAGTGAACCAGGGAGCTCTGGAAACACCATATATTTT.

This clonotype has more than one count but fewer than ten. This chain uses TRBV20-1 with TRBJ2-1, with D possibly matching TRBD2 (6 bases). Trimming took 7 bases from V and 6 from J, leaving 19 bases between them. The germline V gene encodes CDR1 DFQATT and CDR2 SNEGSKA (reference sequence). The CDR3 consists of 14 residues. This chain's CDR3 is CSGDPGLRFNEQFF. In nucleotides, the CDR3 is TGCAGTGGTGACCCTGGACTAAGGTTCAATGAGCAGTTCTTC.